These 2 T cell receptor beta chains were all obtained from the same sample, sequenced in a study of beta chain features in type 1 diabetes. Every isolated RNA sample was fully reverse transcribed, so sequencing captured expressed TCRB transcripts. The repertoire was sequenced with immunoSEQ multiplex PCR; TCRdb's copy has only in-frame clones and lacks some. The data contain about 360,000 clones, 10% to 15% of them singletons. The sequencing input was naive CD4+ T cells from blood. The source is a man aged 18 to 29 in good health.

This clone turned up a few times. Within the sample, other DNA sequences also encode this same CDR3. CDR3 in amino acids: CASSPLRSGELFF. The CDR3 region has the DNA TGTGCCAGCTCACCATTGAGGTCCGGGGAGCTGTTTTTT. This sequence joins TRBV18 and TRBJ2-2; no definite D call. CDR1 is KGHSH and CDR2 is LQKENI in the germline V gene. CDR3 size: 13 residues. Trimming pared 2 bases from V and 6 bases from J, leaving 7 bases between.

The rearrangement uses TRBV6-5 and TRBJ2-1; D is undetermined. V was clipped by 2 bases and J by 7 bases, with 3 bases between them. The CDR3 has 11 residues. Germline loops: CDR1 MNHEY, CDR2 SVGAGI. CDR3 bases: TGTGCCAGCAGTTACCTTAATGAGCAGTTCTTC. It encodes CASSYLNEQFF.